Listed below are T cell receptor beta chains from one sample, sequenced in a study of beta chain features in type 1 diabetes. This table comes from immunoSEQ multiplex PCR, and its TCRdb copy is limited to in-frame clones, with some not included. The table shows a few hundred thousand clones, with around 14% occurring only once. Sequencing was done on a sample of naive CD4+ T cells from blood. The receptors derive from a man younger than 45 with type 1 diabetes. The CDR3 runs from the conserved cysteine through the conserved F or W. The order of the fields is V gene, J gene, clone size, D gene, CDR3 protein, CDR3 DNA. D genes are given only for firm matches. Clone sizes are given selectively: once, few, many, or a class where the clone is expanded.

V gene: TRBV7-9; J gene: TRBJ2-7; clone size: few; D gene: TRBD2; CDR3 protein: CASSFRLAGSYEQYF; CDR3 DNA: TGTGCCAGCAGCTTTCGACTAGCGGGATCCTACGAGCAGTACTTC
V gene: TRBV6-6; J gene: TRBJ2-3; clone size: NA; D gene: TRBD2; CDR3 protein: CASTLLGGSISDTQYF; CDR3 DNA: TGTGCCAGCACCCTACTGGGCGGGAGCATTTCAGATACGCAGTATTTT
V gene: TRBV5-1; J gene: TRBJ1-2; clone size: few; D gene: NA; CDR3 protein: CASSSGLDRINYGYTF; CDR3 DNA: TGCGCCAGCAGCTCGGGCCTGGACAGAATAAACTATGGCTACACCTTC
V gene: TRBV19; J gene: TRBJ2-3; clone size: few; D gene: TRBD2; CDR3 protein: CASTSDAPGLAGSTDTQYF; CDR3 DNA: TGTGCCAGTACCTCTGATGCTCCGGGACTAGCGGGGAGCACAGATACGCAGTATTTT
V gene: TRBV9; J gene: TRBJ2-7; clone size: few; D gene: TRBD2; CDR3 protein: CASSVGLAGGLYEQYF; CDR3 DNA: TGTGCCAGCAGCGTAGGGCTAGCGGGGGGGCTCTACGAGCAGTACTTC
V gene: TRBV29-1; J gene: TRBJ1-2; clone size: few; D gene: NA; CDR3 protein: CSVGGDGYTF; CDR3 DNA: TGCAGCGTTGGGGGGGATGGCTACACCTTC
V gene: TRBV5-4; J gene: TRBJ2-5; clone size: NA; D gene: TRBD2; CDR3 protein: CASSFRRGEETQYF; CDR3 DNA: TGTGCCAGCAGCTTTCGGCGGGGGGAAGAGACCCAGTACTTC
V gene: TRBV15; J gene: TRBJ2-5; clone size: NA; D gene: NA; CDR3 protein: CATSRDLWTPQETQYF; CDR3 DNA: TGTGCCACCAGCAGAGATCTATGGACTCCACAAGAGACCCAGTACTTC
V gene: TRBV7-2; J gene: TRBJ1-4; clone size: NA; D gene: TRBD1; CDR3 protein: CASSRQGRTATNEKLFF; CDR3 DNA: TGTGCCAGCAGCCGACAGGGGCGCACGGCAACTAATGAAAAACTGTTTTTT
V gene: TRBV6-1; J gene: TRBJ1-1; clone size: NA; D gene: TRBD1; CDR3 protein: CASRGQGRSEAFF; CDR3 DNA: TGTGCCAGCAGGGGACAGGGAAGATCTGAAGCTTTCTTT
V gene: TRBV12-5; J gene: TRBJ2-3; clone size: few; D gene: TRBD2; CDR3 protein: CASGLVRGSGADTQYF; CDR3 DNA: TGTGCTAGTGGTTTGGTACGCGGGAGCGGCGCAGATACGCAGTATTTT
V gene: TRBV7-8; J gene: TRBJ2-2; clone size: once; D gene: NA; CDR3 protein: CASSYPGSGELFF; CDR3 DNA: TGTGCCAGCAGCTACCCAGGGTCCGGGGAGCTGTTTTTT
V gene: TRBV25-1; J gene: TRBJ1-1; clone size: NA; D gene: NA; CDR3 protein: CASRGTGMNTEAFF; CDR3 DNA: TGTGCCAGCAGGGGAACAGGGATGAACACTGAAGCTTTCTTT
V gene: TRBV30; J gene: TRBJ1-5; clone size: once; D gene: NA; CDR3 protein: CAWSSGEWQPQHF; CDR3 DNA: TGTGCCTGGAGTTCGGGGGAGTGGCAGCCCCAGCATTTT
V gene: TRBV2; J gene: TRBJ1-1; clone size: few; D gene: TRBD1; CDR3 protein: CASSSLDRAGTEAFF; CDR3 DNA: TGTGCCAGCAGTTCCCTAGACAGGGCAGGCACTGAAGCTTTCTTT
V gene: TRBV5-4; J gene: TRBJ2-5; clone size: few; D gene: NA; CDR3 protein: CASSPQTGSPQETQYF; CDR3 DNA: TGTGCCAGCAGCCCCCAGACAGGTTCCCCCCAAGAGACCCAGTACTTC
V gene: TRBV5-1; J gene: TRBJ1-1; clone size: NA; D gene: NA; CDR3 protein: CASSLDSFRNTEAFF; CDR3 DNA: TGCGCCAGCAGCTTGGATTCATTCAGGAACACTGAAGCTTTCTTT
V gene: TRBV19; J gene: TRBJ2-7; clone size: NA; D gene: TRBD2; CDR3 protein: CASSSSGSQDEQYF; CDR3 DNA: TGTGCCAGTAGTAGTAGCGGGAGCCAGGACGAGCAGTACTTC
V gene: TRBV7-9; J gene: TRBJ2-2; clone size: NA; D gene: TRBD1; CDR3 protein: CASSTLQGRRTGELFF; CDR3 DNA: TGTGCCAGCAGCACCTTACAGGGGCGGCGCACCGGGGAGCTGTTTTTT
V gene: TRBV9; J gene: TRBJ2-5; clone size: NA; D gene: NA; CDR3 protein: CASSPDIVETQYF; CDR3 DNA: TGTGCCAGCAGCCCAGATATCGTGGAGACCCAGTACTTC
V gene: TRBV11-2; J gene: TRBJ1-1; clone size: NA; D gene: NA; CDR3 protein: CASSLAVNTEAFF; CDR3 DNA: TGTGCCAGCAGCTTGGCCGTGAACACTGAAGCTTTCTTT
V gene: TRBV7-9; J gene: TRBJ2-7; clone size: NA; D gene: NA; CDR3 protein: CASSLDLTDVYEQYF; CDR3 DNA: TGTGCCAGCAGCTTAGACCTGACAGATGTCTACGAGCAGTACTTC
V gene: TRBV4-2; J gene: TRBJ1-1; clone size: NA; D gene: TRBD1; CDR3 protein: CASSLGTGDSEAFF; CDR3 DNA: TGTGCCAGCAGCTTGGGGACAGGGGACTCTGAAGCTTTCTTT
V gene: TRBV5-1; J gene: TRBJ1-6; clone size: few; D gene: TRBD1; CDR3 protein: CASSPDRVDSPLHF; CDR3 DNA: TGCGCCAGCAGCCCGGACAGGGTGGATTCACCCCTCCACTTT
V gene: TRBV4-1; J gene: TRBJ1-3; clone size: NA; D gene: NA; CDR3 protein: CASSLEGTSGNTIYF; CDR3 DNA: TGCGCCAGCAGCCTAGAAGGGACATCTGGAAACACCATATATTTT
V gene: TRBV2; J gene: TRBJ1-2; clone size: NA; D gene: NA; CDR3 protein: CASREQGALHGYTF; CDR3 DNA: TGTGCCAGCAGGGAACAGGGTGCCCTTCATGGCTACACCTTC